The subject of this entry is one T cell receptor beta chain. The sample originates from a study of blood T cell repertoires in COVID-19. Study-level information: Italy, Spain and the United States were the sources of the convalescent and acute COVID-19 samples. In each case, the material was cDNA or gDNA derived from T cells, B-cell-depleted T cells, or PBMCs.

V dropped 2 bases and J dropped 5 bases, with 18 bases sitting between them. Germline CDR1 is MGHRA and CDR2 is YSYEKL. CDR3 length: 16 residues. Original processing methods: Amplification of reference gene primers was used by the study to estimate nucleated cell counts. Repertoires were generated with immunoSEQ multiplex PCR, while TCRdb's copy carries only in-frame clones and drops some. V, J and clone size are those of that table, while D and trimming were read from the DNA. The sample has approximately 20,000 clones; roughly nine tenths are singletons. The TCR originated in a human donor with active COVID-19. The donor label of this sample is uncertain. The sample comprised peripheral blood. The chain is built from TRBV4-1 and TRBJ1-2; no clear D. The CDR3 DNA reads as TGCGCCAGCAGCCAAAGGATGTCGGGAGGTCTTTATGGCTACACCTTC. Translating it yields CASSQRMSGGLYGYTF.